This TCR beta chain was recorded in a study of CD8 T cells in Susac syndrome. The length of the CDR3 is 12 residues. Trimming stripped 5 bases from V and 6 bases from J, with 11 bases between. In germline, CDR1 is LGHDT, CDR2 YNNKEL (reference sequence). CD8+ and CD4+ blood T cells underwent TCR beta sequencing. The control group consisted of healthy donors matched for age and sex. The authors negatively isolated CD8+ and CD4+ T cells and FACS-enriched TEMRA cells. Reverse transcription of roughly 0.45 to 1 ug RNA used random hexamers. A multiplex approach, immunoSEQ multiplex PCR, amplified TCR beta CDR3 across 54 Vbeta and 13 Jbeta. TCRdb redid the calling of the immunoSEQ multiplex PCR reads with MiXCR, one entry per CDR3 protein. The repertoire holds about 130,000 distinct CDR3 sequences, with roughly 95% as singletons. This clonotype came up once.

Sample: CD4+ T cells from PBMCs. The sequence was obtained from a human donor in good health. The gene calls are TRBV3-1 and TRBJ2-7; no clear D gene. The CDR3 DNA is TGTGCCAGCAGCAGGATGGAAGGCGAGCAGTACTTC. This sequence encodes CASSRMEGEQYF.